The source of this T cell receptor (beta chain) is a study of T cells after yellow fever vaccination. Using its own MiXCR run on the 5' RACE reads, TCRdb lists one record per CDR3 protein. The sample has roughly 110,000 distinct CDR3 sequences; 8% to 9.5% are singletons. Study-wide results and caveats: Contamination of FACS-sorted repertoires by abundant clonotypes from the bulk population could occur. The secondary T-cell response peaked on day 5, not day 15, but was weaker. In post-booster samples, most primary-vaccination clones reappeared (around 95% CD4, 88% CD8).

CDR1 and CDR2 (germline): LGHNA, YSLEER. V was clipped by 4 bases and J by 2 bases, with 13 bases between them. The CDR3 has 15 residues. This clonotype was counted at least ten times. The antigen remains unidentified. This receptor was identified in a man aged 30 to 39 who received the YFV17D yellow fever vaccine. The chain couples TRBV4-3 to TRBJ2-3; perhaps TRBD1 as D (5 bases). The material sequenced was CD8+ T cells sorted from PBMCs, taken 45 days after the yellow fever booster vaccination. CDR3: CASSRDRTSTDTQYF. CDR3 coding DNA: TGCGCCAGCAGCCGCGACCGGACATCCACAGATACGCAGTATTTT.